These T cell receptor beta chains were read from a single sample in a study of blood T cells in healthy people across ages. TCRdb passed the 5' RACE reads through MiXCR, listing each CDR3 protein once. The sample includes around 900,000 distinct CDR3 sequences, around 28% of them seen just once. What was sequenced was blood. The receptors were sampled from an elderly woman in good health. The CDR3 runs from the conserved cysteine through the conserved F or W.

V	length	J	CDR3
TRBV7-8	14	TRBJ2-3	CASSPSGGMNTQYF
TRBV6-2/TRBV6-3	14	TRBJ1-1	CASSYSINLPEAFF
TRBV20-1	13	TRBJ1-6	CSASRDGNSPLHF
TRBV2	15	TRBJ2-3	CASRGTGAGTDTQYF
TRBV4-2	15	TRBJ1-1	CASSDRPGQGARAFF
TRBV7-2	11	TRBJ1-1	CASRLDTEAFF
TRBV29-1	14	TRBJ2-1	CSVEGQVTYNEQFF
TRBV12-3/TRBV12-4	13	TRBJ2-7	CASRSWAASEQYF
TRBV3-1	13	TRBJ1-2	CASSQEGPGGYTF
TRBV28	16	TRBJ2-5	CASSSLIAGEQETQYF
TRBV7-9	14	TRBJ2-4	CASRGQGAKNIQYF
TRBV12-3/TRBV12-4	13	TRBJ2-5	CASSSRHPETQYF
TRBV20-1	15	TRBJ2-7	CSARERLAGGHEQYF
TRBV6-4	14	TRBJ2-7	CASSDGQGHYGQYF
TRBV5-5	16	TRBJ2-3	CASSLSPAGGSDTQYF
TRBV5-1	15	TRBJ1-5	CASSTGQGENQPQHF
TRBV20-1	13	TRBJ2-3	CSVGQGAADTQYF
TRBV24-1	14	TRBJ2-3	CATSQGGWTDTQYF
TRBV11-2	15	TRBJ1-1	CASSSGAVMNTEAFF
TRBV20-1	14	TRBJ2-3	CSARRGGSTDTQYF
TRBV18	16	TRBJ2-1	CASSPQRGGPSDEQFF
TRBV18	14	TRBJ2-2	CASSPRSNTGELFF
TRBV10-3	13	TRBJ1-1	CAINMQGGTEAFF
TRBV20-1	15	TRBJ2-3	CSARSGTSVTDTQYF
TRBV24-1	13	TRBJ2-7	CATSDRDSYEQYF
TRBV9	16	TRBJ1-1	CASSVDMGTQNTEAFF